This TCR beta chain came from a study of cytomegalovirus exposure and HLA in healthy donors. At the level of the study: Some 85 million unique TCRs from HLA-typed donors were held in an early data release.

This clone has just a few counts. Its antigen is undetermined. V was trimmed by 10 bases and J by 4 bases, leaving 15 bases between them. This CDR3 region has 13 residues. Germline values: CDR1 ENHRY, CDR2 SYGVKD. It was with 60 Vbeta and 13 Jbeta primers that the PCR ran. Libraries were prepared by immunoSEQ multiplex PCR; TCRdb keeps only in-frame clonotypes and omits some of them. This table has 100,000 to 150,000 clones, roughly four fifths appearing once. General study findings and limits: Cytomegalovirus status was reportedly diagnosed by the classifier with high specificity and sensitivity.

What was sequenced was PBMCs. The source is a boy younger than 10 in good health and CMV-seronegative. The chain joins TRBV10-3 to TRBJ2-3; D may be TRBD2 (6 bases). The CDR3 here is CATSHGGADTQYF. CDR3 DNA: TGTGCCACCTCGCACGGGGGTGCAGATACGCAGTATTTT.